The 17 T cell receptor beta chains given below trace back to one sample, sequenced in a study of cytomegalovirus exposure and HLA in healthy donors. 60 Vbeta and 13 Jbeta primers were used in PCR. The repertoire was sequenced with immunoSEQ multiplex PCR; TCRdb's copy has only in-frame clones and lacks some. The table records roughly 100,000 clones, about four fifths of them present only once. The specimen sequenced was PBMCs. The origin of the receptors is a woman aged 18-35 years in good health and CMV-seropositive.

The chain links TRBV15 to TRBJ1-1; D possibly corresponds to TRBD1 (5 bases). The CDR3 has 16 amino acids. Per germline, CDR1 LNHNV and CDR2 YYDKDF (reference sequence). V was trimmed by 0 bases and J by 11 bases, leaving 22 bases between them. CDR3 coding DNA: TGTGCCACCAGCAGAGAGGCCAGCGCCGCGCACGGGGGGGCTTTCTTT. Its translation is CATSREASAAHGGAFF.

The chain is built from TRBV19 and TRBJ2-6, with D possibly TRBD1 on 6 matching bases. The V end lost 1 base, the J end lost 2 bases, and 12 bases lay between the germline ends. Germline CDR1 reads LNHDA; CDR2 reads SQIVND (reference sequence). This CDR3 has 17 residues. The CDR3 here is CASSIGWGQTGANVLTF. For the CDR3, the DNA is TGTGCCAGTAGTATAGGTTGGGGACAAACTGGGGCCAACGTCCTGACTTTC.

The rearrangement joins TRBV7-9 to TRBJ1-1; no clear D gene. V lost 5 bases to trimming and J lost 5 bases, with 15 bases between them. This CDR3 spans 14 amino acids. Germline CDR1 SEHNR, CDR2 FQNEAQ (reference sequence). The CDR3 DNA reads as TGTGCCAGCAGCCCCGCGGGCTTGGGGACTGAAGCTTTCTTT. Translation: CASSPAGLGTEAFF.

The CDR3 reads CASSPGTGANYGYTF. The CDR3 DNA follows: TGTGCCAGCAGTCCCGGGACAGGGGCTAACTATGGCTACACCTTC. The chain combines TRBV2 with TRBJ1-2; 10 nucleotides align to TRBD1. The CDR3 extends over 15 amino acids. CDR1 is SNHLY, CDR2 FYNNEI, per germline. J lost 0 bases, V lost 5 bases, and 3 bases had no gene match.

CDR3 loop: CASKLQGHSNQPQHF. The CDR3 DNA follows: TGTGCCAGTAAGCTGCAGGGCCATAGCAATCAGCCCCAGCATTTT. J is TRBJ1-5 and V is TRBV19; D is possibly TRBD1 (5 bases). The ends were cut back, 7 bases at V and 0 bases at J, with 13 bases in the middle. This CDR3 has 15 residues. Germline values: CDR1 LNHDA, CDR2 SQIVND (reference sequence). Complete variable domain (other parts from reference TRBV19 and TRBJ1-5): DGGITQSPKYLFRKEGQNVTLSCEQNLNHDAMYWYRQDPGQGLRLIYYSQIVNDFQKGDIAEGYSVSREKKESFPLTVTSAQKNPTAFYLCASKLQGHSNQPQHFGDGTRLSIL.

V and J are TRBV30 and TRBJ1-1; D is ambiguous. CDR1 and CDR2 (germline): GTSNPN, SVGIG (reference sequence). The V and J ends lost 3 bases and 5 bases respectively, with 4 bases between them. The CDR3 spans 10 residues. The CDR3 region has the DNA TGTGCCTGGAGAGCTACTGAAGCTTTCTTT. Protein sequence: CAWRATEAFF.

The CDR3 is CASSSQGVIVDTEAFF. The CDR3, as DNA: TGTGCCAGCAGTTCGCAGGGCGTGATAGTGGACACTGAAGCTTTCTTT. This chain uses TRBV6-5 with TRBJ1-1; a weak D match, TRBD1 (5 bases). V lost 4 bases to trimming and J lost 3 bases, with 18 bases between them. The V gene's germline CDR1 is MNHEY and CDR2 SVGAGI. The CDR3 runs to 16 residues.

The V gene is TRBV18, the J gene TRBJ1-1; 10 positions agree with TRBD1. Germline loops: CDR1 KGHSH, CDR2 LQKENI. Germline trimming cut 6 bases from V and 5 bases from J; bases unmatched to any gene: 6. The CDR3 has 14 amino acids. The CDR3 here is CASSQGTGETEAFF. CDR3 nucleotide sequence: TGTGCCAGCTCCCAAGGGACAGGGGAGACTGAAGCTTTCTTT.

The chain couples TRBV15 to TRBJ2-2, with unresolved D. The germline gives CDR1 LNHNV, CDR2 YYDKDF (reference sequence). The V and J ends lost 3 bases and 3 bases respectively, with 5 bases between them. The CDR3 length is 13 residues. CDR3 DNA: TGTGCCACCAGCAGCGGGTACACCGGGGAGCTGTTTTTT. The encoded protein is CATSSGYTGELFF.

The chain has TRBV19 and TRBJ1-1; D is possibly TRBD1 (5 bases). Germline CDR1 reads LNHDA; CDR2 reads SQIVND (reference sequence). V was pared by 1 base and J by 0 bases, with 9 bases between. The CDR3 has 15 residues. CDR3 in amino acids: CASSIGGTMNTEAFF. The CDR3 nucleotides read TGTGCCAGTAGTATAGGGGGCACCATGAACACTGAAGCTTTCTTT. Drawing the rest from reference TRBV19 and TRBJ1-1, the complete variable domain is DGGITQSPKYLFRKEGQNVTLSCEQNLNHDAMYWYRQDPGQGLRLIYYSQIVNDFQKGDIAEGYSVSREKKESFPLTVTSAQKNPTAFYLCASSIGGTMNTEAFFGQGTRLTVV.

The V gene is TRBV4-1, the J gene TRBJ2-2; TRBD1 matches at 8 bases. Germline V lookup: CDR1 MGHRA, CDR2 YSYEKL. This CDR3 spans 17 amino acids. V was pared by 0 bases and J by 0 bases, with 3 bases of the junction left unmatched. This CDR3 is CASSQEWTGTNTGELFF. In DNA form, the CDR3 reads TGCGCCAGCAGCCAAGAATGGACAGGGACGAACACCGGGGAGCTGTTTTTT.

The V call is TRBV9, the J call TRBJ1-4, with D tentatively TRBD1 (5 bases). Trimming removed 0 bases from V and 8 bases from J, with 14 bases in between. Germline-derived CDR1 and CDR2 are SGDLS and YYNGEE. This CDR3 is built from 15 residues. CDR3 protein: CASSVGGRAGEKLFF. In nucleotides, the CDR3 is TGTGCCAGCAGCGTAGGCGGCAGGGCGGGGGAAAAACTGTTTTTT.

The rearrangement links TRBV23-1 to TRBJ1-5; D perhaps matches TRBD1 (5 bases). TRBV23-1 is treated as an ORF (open reading frame) with a function not yet certain. Trimming pared 6 bases from V and 3 bases from J, leaving 12 bases between. The CDR3 is made up of 14 amino acids. CDR3 residues: CASRQVLNNQPQHF. In nucleotides, the CDR3 is TGCGCCAGCAGACAGGTTTTAAACAATCAGCCCCAGCATTTT.

The CDR3 nucleotides are TGTGCCATCAGCGAGGGGGAGGTCCGAGGCTACACCTTC. It is translated as CAISEGEVRGYTF. The rearrangement uses TRBV10-3 and TRBJ1-2, with TRBD1 as a possible D gene (6 bases). CDR3 length: 13 amino acids. Per the germline V gene, CDR1 is ENHRY and CDR2 is SYGVKD. Trimming cost V 6 bases and J 8 bases, with 16 bases left between them.

This clone was seen once. This chain links TRBV5-1 with TRBJ1-6; D is ambiguous. CDR3 length: 12 amino acids. Germline values: CDR1 SGHRS, CDR2 YFSETQ. V was shortened by 0 bases and J by 13 bases, with 8 bases between the two germline ends. CDR3 protein: CASSLERAPLHF. The CDR3 DNA follows: TGCGCCAGCAGCTTGGAGAGGGCTCCCCTCCACTTT.

The chain employs TRBV29-1 and TRBJ1-2; TRBD1 aligns across 9 bases. V lost 7 bases and J lost 5; bases outside the gene matches: 5. In germline, CDR1 is SQVTM, CDR2 ANQGSEA. CDR3 length equals 12 residues. CDR3 loop: CSAGTGYYGYTF. The CDR3 nucleotides are TGCAGCGCCGGGACAGGGTATTATGGCTACACCTTC.

The chain employs TRBV7-6 and TRBJ2-7, with D hard to call. Germline CDR1 SGHVS, CDR2 FNYEAQ. V lost 5 bases and J 5 bases, leaving 7 bases between the germline ends. This CDR3 contains 11 residues. CDR3 region: CASSPVNEQYF. The CDR3 DNA sequence: TGTGCCAGCAGCCCGGTTAACGAGCAGTACTTC.